Reported below is one T cell receptor beta chain. Germline CDR1 reads MNHEY; CDR2 reads SVGAGI. The CDR3 consists of 13 residues. Deletions cut 6 bases from V and 5 bases from J, with 14 bases between. The source of the sample is a study of tumor-infiltrating lymphocytes in primary liver carcinoma. In the study overall: Cases comprised patients with primary liver carcinoma who received surgical resection. Samples yielded about 3.65 to 7.13 million productive TCRbeta reads, similar across tissue types.

Extraction also yielded germline DNA, while blood RNA was obtained from unsorted whole blood. Total RNA (approximately 500 ng) served as template for TCR beta cDNA synthesis primed by a constant-region primer. For TCR beta, libraries were produced by three nested multiplex PCR rounds using slightly modified ARM-PCR. Researchers ran the first two PCR rounds for roughly 10 cycles each with TRBV1-TRBV30 forward primers and a C-beta reverse primer. In TCRdb, the multiplex PCR reads were re-called with MiXCR into one record per CDR3 protein. This sample has about 330,000 distinct CDR3 sequences, with almost 65% found just once.

The sequenced sample was peripheral blood. The chain employs TRBV6-5 and TRBJ2-7; no clear D gene. This clonotype originated in a man aged 40-49 years with primary liver carcinoma and hepatitis B virus infection. CDR3: CASSLPGGHEQYF. CDR3 bases: TGTGCCAGCAGCCTTCCCGGCGGCCACGAGCAGTACTTC.